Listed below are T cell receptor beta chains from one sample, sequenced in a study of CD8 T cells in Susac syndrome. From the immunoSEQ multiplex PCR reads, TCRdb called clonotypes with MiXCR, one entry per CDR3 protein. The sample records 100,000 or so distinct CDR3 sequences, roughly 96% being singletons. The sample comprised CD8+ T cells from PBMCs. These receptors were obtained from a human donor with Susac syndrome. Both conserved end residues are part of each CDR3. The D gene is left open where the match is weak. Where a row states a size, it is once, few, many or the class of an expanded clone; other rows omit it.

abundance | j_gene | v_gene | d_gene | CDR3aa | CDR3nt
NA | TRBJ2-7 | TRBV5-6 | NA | CASSFGTPNEQYF | TGTGCCAGCAGCTTCGGGACGCCTAACGAGCAGTACTTC
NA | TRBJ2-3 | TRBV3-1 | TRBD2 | CASSDYSGGDTDTQYF | TGTGCCAGCAGCGACTATAGCGGGGGAGACACAGATACGCAGTATTTT
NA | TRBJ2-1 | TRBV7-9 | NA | CASTPGSNEQFF | TGTGCCAGCACCCCGGGGTCGAATGAGCAGTTCTTC
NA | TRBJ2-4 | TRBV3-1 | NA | CASSRVGENIQYF | TGTGCCAGCAGCCGCGTAGGGGAAAACATTCAGTACTTC
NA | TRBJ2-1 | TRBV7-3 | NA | CASSLGPAGEQFF | TGTGCCAGCAGCTTAGGGCCAGCCGGTGAGCAGTTCTTC
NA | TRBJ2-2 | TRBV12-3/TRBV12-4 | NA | CASRAGYMGSNTGELFF | TGTGCCAGCAGGGCGGGGTATATGGGGAGTAACACCGGGGAGCTGTTTTTT
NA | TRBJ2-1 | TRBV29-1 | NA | CSFRWSVEQFF | TGCAGCTTCCGCTGGAGTGTTGAGCAGTTCTTC
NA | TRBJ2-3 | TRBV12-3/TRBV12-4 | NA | CASRLGSSTDTQYF | TGTGCCAGCCGTCTAGGCAGTAGCACAGATACGCAGTATTTT
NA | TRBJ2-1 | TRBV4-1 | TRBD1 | CASSLNRDRGNNEQFF | TGCGCCAGCAGTCTCAACCGGGACAGGGGTAACAATGAGCAGTTCTTC
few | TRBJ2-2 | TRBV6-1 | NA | CASRERGDTGELFF | TGTGCCAGCAGAGAAAGGGGGGACACCGGGGAGCTGTTTTTT
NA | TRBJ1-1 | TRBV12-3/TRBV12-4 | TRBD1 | CASSGQGGTEAFF | TGTGCCAGCAGTGGACAGGGGGGGACTGAAGCTTTCTTT
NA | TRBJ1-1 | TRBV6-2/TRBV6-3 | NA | CASSDSDTEAFF | TGTGCCAGCAGCGACAGCGACACTGAAGCTTTCTTT
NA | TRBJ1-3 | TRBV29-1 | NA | CSVLGGGNTIYF | TGCAGCGTTTTAGGAGGTGGAAACACCATATATTTT
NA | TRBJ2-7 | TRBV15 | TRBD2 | CATSKTSGNSYEQYF | TGTGCCACCAGCAAGACTAGCGGGAACTCCTACGAGCAGTACTTC
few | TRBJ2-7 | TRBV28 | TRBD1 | CASSLRQGNYEQYF | TGTGCCAGCAGTTTAAGACAGGGGAACTACGAGCAGTACTTC
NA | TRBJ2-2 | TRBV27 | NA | CASSLSGEGAGELFF | TGTGCCAGCAGTTTATCAGGGGAGGGGGCCGGGGAGCTGTTTTTT
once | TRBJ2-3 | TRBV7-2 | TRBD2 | CASSQRTSALTDTQYF | TGTGCCAGCAGCCAAAGGACTAGCGCCCTCACAGATACGCAGTATTTT
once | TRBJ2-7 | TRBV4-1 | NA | CASSQAMRGTHEQYF | TGCGCCAGCAGCCAAGCGATGAGGGGGACCCACGAGCAGTACTTC
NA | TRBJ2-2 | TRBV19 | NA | CASSIGQSNTGELFF | TGTGCCAGTAGTATCGGACAGTCGAACACCGGGGAGCTGTTTTTT
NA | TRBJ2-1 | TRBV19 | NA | CASSININNEQFF | TGTGCCAGTAGTATTAACATCAACAATGAGCAGTTCTTC
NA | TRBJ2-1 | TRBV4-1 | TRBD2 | CASRVIGRGSSYNEQFF | TGCGCCAGCAGAGTCATAGGGCGGGGGAGCTCCTACAATGAGCAGTTCTTC
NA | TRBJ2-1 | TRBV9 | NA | CASSVGGSRNEQFF | TGTGCCAGCAGCGTAGGTGGTAGCCGCAATGAGCAGTTCTTC
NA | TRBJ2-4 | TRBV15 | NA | CATSRDQSGGNIQYF | TGTGCCACCAGCAGAGATCAATCCGGCGGAAACATTCAGTACTTC
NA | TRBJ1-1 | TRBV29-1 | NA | CSVDRQGMNTEAFF | TGCAGCGTGGATCGTCAGGGGATGAACACTGAAGCTTTCTTT
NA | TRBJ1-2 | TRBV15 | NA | CATSSERQPPGYTF | TGTGCCACCAGCAGCGAACGACAGCCACCCGGCTACACCTTC